The 30 T cell receptor beta chains presented below share a single source sample, sequenced in a study of blood T cell repertoires in COVID-19. Profiling relied on immunoSEQ multiplex PCR, and the TCRdb table lists in-frame clones only, not all of them. The data show approximately 98,000 clones, roughly 82% seen once. Sequenced input: peripheral blood. These receptors were obtained from a man of 80 years or more with acute or convalescent COVID-19.

The V call is TRBV9, the J call TRBJ2-1; 9 bases fit TRBD2. The CDR3 extends over 15 amino acids. Trimming cost V 5 bases and J 4 bases; bases outside gene matches: 7. Per the germline V gene, CDR1 is SGDLS and CDR2 is YYNGEE. The CDR3: CASSVSGREYNEQFF. The CDR3 region has the DNA TGTGCCAGCAGTGTTAGCGGGAGAGAATACAATGAGCAGTTCTTC.

The chain links TRBV19 to TRBJ2-5; D may be TRBD1 (5 bases). The CDR3 sequence is 16 residues long. Trimming shortened V by 0 bases and J by 5 bases, and 16 bases separated the two germline ends. Germline assignment: CDR1 LNHDA and CDR2 SQIVND (reference sequence). The CDR3 loop is CASSIDSAASGETQYF. CDR3 nucleotides: TGTGCCAGTAGTATAGATTCGGCTGCATCAGGGGAGACCCAGTACTTC. Filled out from reference TRBV19 and TRBJ2-5, the complete variable domain reads DGGITQSPKYLFRKEGQNVTLSCEQNLNHDAMYWYRQDPGQGLRLIYYSQIVNDFQKGDIAEGYSVSREKKESFPLTVTSAQKNPTAFYLCASSIDSAASGETQYFGPGTRLLVL.

The chain employs TRBV5-4 and TRBJ1-4; 8 nucleotides align to TRBD1. The CDR3 totals 14 residues. Germline CDR1 reads SGHNT; CDR2 reads YYREEE (reference sequence). Unmatched junction bases numbered 10, after V lost 5 bases and J lost 10 bases. For the CDR3, the DNA is TGTGCCAGCAGTCATGACAGGGGTGTAGGAAAACTGTTTTTT. This translates into CASSHDRGVGKLFF.

V gene TRBV4-3 combines with J gene TRBJ2-2; 9 positions match TRBD2. Germline CDR1 is LGHNA and CDR2 is YSLEER. V lost 4 bases, J lost 5 bases, and 8 bases stayed unmatched. This CDR3 is 16 amino acids long. The CDR3: CASSPRRAGGTGELFF. CDR3 DNA: TGCGCCAGCAGCCCAAGAAGAGCGGGAGGTACCGGGGAGCTGTTTTTT.

This clone was counted a single time. The sample contains more than one DNA sequence encoding this CDR3. This rearrangement joins TRBV7-2 to TRBJ2-7; maybe TRBD1 (5 bases). Trimming took off 5 bases at V and 5 bases at J, with 10 bases between the two ends. Germline V gene sequence: CDR1 SGHTA, CDR2 FQGNSA. The CDR3 runs 12 residues. This CDR3 is CASSPRVDEQYF. CDR3 in DNA: TGTGCCAGCAGCCCCAGGGTAGACGAGCAGTACTTC. The complete variable domain, with remaining parts taken from reference TRBV7-2 and TRBJ2-7, reads GAGVSQSPSNKVTEKGKDVELRCDPISGHTALYWYRQSLGQGLEFLIYFQGNSAPDKSGLPSDRFSAERTGGSVSTLTIQRTQQEDSAVYLCASSPRVDEQYFGPGTRLTVT.

This chain joins TRBV7-9 and TRBJ2-7; TRBD1 agrees at 8 bases. J gave up 5 bases and V 4 bases, and 10 bases lay outside the gene matches. The CDR3 extends over 15 amino acids. CDR1 and CDR2 from the germline V gene are SEHNR and FQNEAQ (reference sequence). The CDR3 nucleotides are TGTGCCAGCAGCTCTCCGGACAGGGACCACCACGAGCAGTACTTC. Its protein is CASSSPDRDHHEQYF.

This clone was seen only a few times. The chain uses TRBV3-1 (or the pseudogene TRBV3-2) and TRBJ2-1, with TRBD1 matching 8 bases. CDR3 length equals 13 residues. Germline CDR1 LGHDT, CDR2 YNNKEL (reference sequence). Trimming at V came to 6 bases and at J to 12 bases, leaving 10 bases not matched to a gene. The CDR3 reads CASRGGQVSVQFF. The CDR3 region has the DNA TGTGCCAGCAGAGGGGGACAGGTTAGTGTGCAGTTCTTC.

V usage is TRBV5-4 and J usage is TRBJ2-3; 8 bases are a match to TRBD2. The germline CDR1 and CDR2 sequences are SGHNT and YYREEE (reference sequence). This CDR3 has 16 amino acids. Trimming took 7 bases from V and 2 from J; bases not matched to a gene: 12. CDR3 protein: CASGLPPRGVTDTQYF. For the CDR3, the DNA is TGTGCCAGCGGACTCCCACCGCGGGGGGTCACAGATACGCAGTATTTT.

The chain is built from TRBV7-2 and TRBJ2-3; D unclear. With 5 bases removed from V and 10 bases from J, the gap between germline ends came to 7 bases. The CDR3 consists of 10 residues. The germline V gene encodes CDR1 SGHTA and CDR2 FQGNSA. DNA for the CDR3: TGTGCCAGCAGCCAGGCCCCGCAGTATTTT. Its protein product is CASSQAPQYF. Full variable domain (remainder filled in from reference TRBV7-2 and TRBJ2-3): GAGVSQSPSNKVTEKGKDVELRCDPISGHTALYWYRQSLGQGLEFLIYFQGNSAPDKSGLPSDRFSAERTGGSVSTLTIQRTQQEDSAVYLCASSQAPQYFGPGTRLTVL.

The chain couples TRBV7-2 to TRBJ2-5, with a weak D call TRBD1 (6 bases). The CDR3 sequence is 15 residues long. The V end was cut by 1 base, the J end by 5 bases, with 14 bases between. Germline V gene sequence: CDR1 SGHTA, CDR2 FQGNSA. The CDR3 DNA sequence: TGTGCCAGCAGCTTAGGCGTTACAGGGACGGAGACCCAGTACTTC. Protein product: CASSLGVTGTETQYF. Based on the CDR3 plus reference TRBV7-2 and TRBJ2-5, the full variable domain is GAGVSQSPSNKVTEKGKDVELRCDPISGHTALYWYRQSLGQGLEFLIYFQGNSAPDKSGLPSDRFSAERTGGSVSTLTIQRTQQEDSAVYLCASSLGVTGTETQYFGPGTRLLVL.

This clone was observed a few times. This chain uses TRBV25-1 with TRBJ1-5; TRBD1 aligns across 8 bases. This CDR3 comprises 14 residues. The V segment lost 5 bases and the J segment 11 bases; nucleotides outside the gene matches: 11. Germline lookup yields CDR1 MGHDK and CDR2 SYGVNS. As DNA, the CDR3 is TGTGCCAGCAGTCTTTCAGGGGGCCAGGGGACCCAGCATTTT. Translating it yields CASSLSGGQGTQHF. The whole variable domain, remainder taken from reference TRBV25-1 and TRBJ1-5, is EADIYQTPRYLVIGTGKKITLECSQTMGHDKMYWYQQDPGMELHLIHYSYGVNSTEKGDLSSESTVSRIRTEHFPLTLESARPSHTSQYLCASSLSGGQGTQHFGDGTRLSIL.

The V and J genes are TRBV2 and TRBJ1-4; D is unresolved. The CDR3 covers 15 residues. The ends were cut back, 3 bases at V and 5 bases at J, with 13 bases in the middle. CDR1 and CDR2 (germline): SNHLY, FYNNEI. The DNA of the CDR3 is TGTGCCAGCAGTGATATTTCAGCTAGCAATGAAAAACTGTTTTTT. Its translation: CASSDISASNEKLFF. The full variable domain, completed using reference TRBV2 and TRBJ1-4, is EPEVTQTPSHQVTQMGQEVILRCVPISNHLYFYWYRQILGQKVEFLVSFYNNEISEKSEIFDDQFSVERPDGSNFTLKIRSTKLEDSAMYFCASSDISASNEKLFFGSGTQLSVL.

J is TRBJ1-5 and V is TRBV6-5; possibly TRBD1 for D (5 bases). This CDR3 comprises 15 residues. V gave up 0 bases and J gave up 7 bases, with 13 bases separating them. Germline CDR1 reads MNHEY; CDR2 reads SVGAGI. CDR3 DNA: TGTGCCAGCAGTTACTCACAGCCCGGGGGACAGCCCCAGCATTTT. Residues: CASSYSQPGGQPQHF.

V is TRBV6-5 and J is TRBJ2-1; weak D call: TRBD2 (5 bases). The CDR3 covers 15 residues. Germline V gives CDR1 MNHEY, CDR2 SVGAGI. Trimming removed 8 bases at V and 0 bases at J, with 14 bases between. The CDR3 coding sequence is TGTGCCAGCTTCCGGGGATATACCTCCTACAATGAGCAGTTCTTC. It yields the protein CASFRGYTSYNEQFF.

CDR3 loop: CASSLVAGGAYNEQFF. In DNA, the CDR3 is TGTGCCAGCAGCTTAGTAGCGGGGGGTGCCTACAATGAGCAGTTCTTC. The chain recombines TRBV7-2 with TRBJ2-1; 10 bases line up with TRBD2. With V trimmed by 1 base and J by 2 bases, 2 bases remained unmatched. The germline V gene has CDR1 SGHTA and CDR2 FQGNSA. The CDR3 sequence is 16 residues long.

This chain uses TRBV10-3 with TRBJ1-5; 7 nucleotides agree with TRBD1. Germline values: CDR1 ENHRY, CDR2 SYGVKD. V was clipped by 6 bases and J by 1 base; unmatched bases: 6. The CDR3 spans 15 residues. The CDR3 here is CAIRPGGGSNQPQHF. As DNA, the CDR3 is TGTGCCATCAGACCAGGGGGAGGAAGCAATCAGCCCCAGCATTTT.

The rearrangement joins TRBV7-6 to TRBJ1-3; possibly TRBD1 for D (6 bases). Per the germline V gene, CDR1 is SGHVS and CDR2 is FNYEAQ. The CDR3 is 17 residues long. V shed 0 bases and J shed 0 bases, with 12 bases lying between them. Here the CDR3 reads CASSLAGDTSSGNTIYF. CDR3 nucleotides: TGTGCCAGCAGCTTAGCGGGGGACACGAGCTCTGGAAACACCATATATTTT.

The rearrangement links TRBV5-5 to TRBJ2-7; D uncertain. This CDR3 contains 11 residues. CDR1 is SGHKS and CDR2 is YYEKEE in the germline V gene (reference sequence). Trimming removed 4 bases from V and 5 bases from J, with 7 bases in between. This CDR3 reads CASSPRDEQYF. The CDR3 DNA follows: TGTGCCAGCAGCCCCCGGGACGAGCAGTACTTC.

This chain connects TRBV2 to TRBJ1-1; 10 nucleotides agree with TRBD1. The CDR3 totals 14 residues. Germline loops: CDR1 SNHLY, CDR2 FYNNEI. Germline trimming cut 6 bases from V and 5 bases from J; bases unmatched to any gene: 6. The CDR3 region is CASRPTGGLTEAFF. CDR3 coding DNA: TGTGCCAGCAGGCCGACAGGGGGCTTAACTGAAGCTTTCTTT.

The rearrangement joins TRBV4-3 to TRBJ1-1; no definite D call. The CDR3 has 15 residues. The V end lost 5 bases, the J end lost 4 bases, and 17 bases lay between the germline ends. CDR1 and CDR2 from the germline V gene are LGHNA and YSLEER. CDR3 DNA sequence: TGCGCCAGCAGCGCGCCAGGCCTCCCTCTCACTGAAGCTTTCTTT. Its translation: CASSAPGLPLTEAFF.

The chain combines TRBV10-2 with TRBJ2-7; a possible D gene is TRBD2 (5 bases). The CDR3 totals 12 residues. Germline V lookup: CDR1 WSHSY, CDR2 SAAADI. Trimming took 3 bases from V and 6 from J, leaving 9 bases between them. The CDR3 sequence is CASSDVGVEQYF. CDR3 nucleotide sequence: TGCGCCAGCAGTGATGTGGGAGTCGAGCAGTACTTC.

The V and J genes are TRBV5-1 and TRBJ2-5; 8 bases align to TRBD1. Germline assignment: CDR1 SGHRS and CDR2 YFSETQ. Germline trimming cut 5 bases from V and 0 bases from J; bases unmatched to any gene: 6. This CDR3 comprises 15 residues. The CDR3 DNA follows: TGCGCCAGCAGGCTCGGACAGGGAGACCAAGAGACCCAGTACTTC. Protein sequence: CASRLGQGDQETQYF.

The J gene is TRBJ2-1, the V gene TRBV3-1 (or the pseudogene TRBV3-2); D gene uncertain. The V end lost 4 bases, the J end lost 4 bases, and 17 bases lay between the germline ends. The CDR3 runs 16 residues. Germline CDR1 reads LGHDT; CDR2 reads YNNKEL (reference sequence). DNA for the CDR3: TGTGCCAGCAGCCTAGAGGCCAGGCGATTATACAATGAGCAGTTCTTC. Protein: CASSLEARRLYNEQFF.

The rearrangement links TRBV9 to TRBJ2-1; 9 bases fit TRBD2. The junction had 2 bases not matched to a gene; V was cut back by 0 bases and J by 4 bases. This CDR3 has 15 residues. Germline assignment: CDR1 SGDLS and CDR2 YYNGEE. In DNA, the CDR3 is TGTGCCAGCAGCGTAGGACTAGCGGAGTACAATGAGCAGTTCTTC. It is translated as CASSVGLAEYNEQFF.

The sample holds many counts of this clone. J is TRBJ2-3 and V is TRBV7-2; D gene ambiguous. Germline V gives CDR1 SGHTA, CDR2 FQGNSA. The V end was cut by 5 bases, the J end by 3 bases, with 12 bases between. This CDR3 is built from 14 residues. For the CDR3, the DNA is TGTGCCAGCAGCCGGCGGCCCCTTACAGATACGCAGTATTTT. Translated: CASSRRPLTDTQYF. The full variable domain, in which reference TRBV7-2 and TRBJ2-3 provide the parts outside the CDR3, is GAGVSQSPSNKVTEKGKDVELRCDPISGHTALYWYRQSLGQGLEFLIYFQGNSAPDKSGLPSDRFSAERTGGSVSTLTIQRTQQEDSAVYLCASSRRPLTDTQYFGPGTRLTVL.

The CDR3, as DNA: TGTGCCATTAAAGCGCGGGGCCTCTACGAGCAGTACTTC. Protein product: CAIKARGLYEQYF. The V gene is TRBV6-5, the J gene TRBJ2-7, with D maybe TRBD2 (6 bases). The CDR3 is 13 residues long. The germline V gene encodes CDR1 MNHEY and CDR2 SVGAGI. Between the trimmed V and J ends, which lost 10 bases and 3 bases, there was a span of 16 bases.

The V and J genes are TRBV10-3 and TRBJ2-5, with D perhaps TRBD2 (7 bases). CDR3 size: 14 residues. V was pared by 3 bases and J by 5 bases, with 13 bases between. Germline V gene data show CDR1 as ENHRY and CDR2 as SYGVKD. The CDR3, as DNA: TGTGCCATCAGTGAATTGGGGGGGCGGGAGACCCAGTACTTC. This translates into CAISELGGRETQYF.

This clone was seen a handful of times. CDR3 amino acids: CASSQDLAAPYNEQFF. Written as DNA, the CDR3 is TGCGCCAGCAGCCAAGATCTAGCGGCCCCCTACAATGAGCAGTTCTTC. This chain uses TRBV4-3 with TRBJ2-1, with 7 bases identical to TRBD2. The V and J ends lost 0 bases and 2 bases, in that order; junction bases with no gene match: 4. CDR1 is LGHNA and CDR2 is YSLEER in the germline V gene. CDR3 length: 16 amino acids.

The chain employs TRBV5-1 and TRBJ2-7; TRBD2 is a possible D gene (6 bases). V lost 0 bases to trimming and J lost 5 bases, with 6 bases between them. Germline-derived CDR1 and CDR2 are SGHRS and YFSETQ. This CDR3 region has 12 residues. The CDR3 DNA reads as TGCGCCAGCAGCTTGGGGGGGGACGAGCAGTACTTC. Translating it yields CASSLGGDEQYF.

The V gene is TRBV19, the J gene TRBJ2-7; the match to TRBD1 covers 8 bases. V was pared by 6 bases and J by 6 bases, with 13 bases of the junction left unmatched. Germline V lookup: CDR1 LNHDA, CDR2 SQIVND (reference sequence). The CDR3 contains 15 residues. CDR3 residues: CASSKQDRVMGEQYF. In nucleotides, the CDR3 is TGTGCCAGTAGCAAACAGGACAGGGTAATGGGCGAGCAGTACTTC.